This TCR beta chain was obtained from a study of CD8+CD57+ T cells in acquired aplastic anemia. Individuals selected for sequencing had exhibited CD8+CD57+ cell expansion on flow cytometry. Genomic DNA was employed as the template in profiling TCR beta VDJ and CDR3. From the reads, TCRdb called clonotypes with MiXCR, one entry per CDR3 protein. This repertoire shows around 150,000 distinct CDR3 sequences, more than 40% found once; its top ten account for roughly 30%. This receptor was taken from a human donor with aplastic anemia. Sample: sorted CD4+, CD8+, or CD8+CD57+ T cells (not recorded which) from PBMCs.

The CDR3 spells CAINRPLSYEQYF. For the CDR3, the DNA is TGTGCCATCAACAGGCCCCTCTCCTACGAGCAGTACTTC. This sequence joins TRBV19 and TRBJ2-7; perhaps TRBD1 as D (5 bases). Germline assignment: CDR1 LNHDA and CDR2 SQIVND (reference sequence). The ends were cut back, 10 bases at V and 0 bases at J, with 13 bases in the middle. The CDR3 consists of 13 residues.